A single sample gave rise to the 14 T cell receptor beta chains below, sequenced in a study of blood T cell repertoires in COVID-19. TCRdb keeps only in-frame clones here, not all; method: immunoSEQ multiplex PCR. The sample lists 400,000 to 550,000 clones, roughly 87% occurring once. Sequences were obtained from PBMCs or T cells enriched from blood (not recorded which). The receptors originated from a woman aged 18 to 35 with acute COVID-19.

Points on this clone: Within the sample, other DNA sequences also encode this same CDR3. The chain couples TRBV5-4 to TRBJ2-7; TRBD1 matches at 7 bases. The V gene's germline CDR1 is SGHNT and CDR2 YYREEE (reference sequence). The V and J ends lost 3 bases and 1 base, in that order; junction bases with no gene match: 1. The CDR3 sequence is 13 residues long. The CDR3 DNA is TGTGCCAGCAGCTGGGGACAGTCCTACGAGCAGTACTTC. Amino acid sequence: CASSWGQSYEQYF. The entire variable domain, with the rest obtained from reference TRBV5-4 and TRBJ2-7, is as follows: ETGVTQSPTHLIKTRGQQVTLRCSSQSGHNTVSWYQQALGQGPQFIFQYYREEENGRGNFPPRFSGLQFPNYSSELNVNALELDDSALYLCASSWGQSYEQYFGPGTRLTVT.

Written as DNA, the CDR3 is TGTGCCAGCAGTTATACAGGGTTGCCCTACGAGCAGTACTTC. It specifies CASSYTGLPYEQYF. The chain carries TRBV5-4 and TRBJ2-7; possibly TRBD1 for D (6 bases). Germline V gene sequence: CDR1 SGHNT, CDR2 YYREEE (reference sequence). The V gene lost 5 bases and the J gene lost 2 bases, with 14 bases spanning the gap. The CDR3 contains 14 residues. The variable domain in full, completed from reference TRBV5-4 and TRBJ2-7, reads ETGVTQSPTHLIKTRGQQVTLRCSSQSGHNTVSWYQQALGQGPQFIFQYYREEENGRGNFPPRFSGLQFPNYSSELNVNALELDDSALYLCASSYTGLPYEQYFGPGTRLTVT.

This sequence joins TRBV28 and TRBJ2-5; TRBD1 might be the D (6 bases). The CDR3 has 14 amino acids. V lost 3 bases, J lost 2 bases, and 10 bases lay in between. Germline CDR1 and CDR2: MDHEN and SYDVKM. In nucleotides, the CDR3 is TGTGCCAGCAGTTTGGTGGGACAACAAGAGACCCAGTACTTC. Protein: CASSLVGQQETQYF.

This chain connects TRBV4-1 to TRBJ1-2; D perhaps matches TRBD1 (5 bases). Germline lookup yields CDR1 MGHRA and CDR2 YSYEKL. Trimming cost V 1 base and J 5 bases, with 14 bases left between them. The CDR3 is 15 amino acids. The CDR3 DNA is TGCGCCAGCAGCCAAGGTCGGGACTACAGATATGGCTACACCTTC. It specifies CASSQGRDYRYGYTF.

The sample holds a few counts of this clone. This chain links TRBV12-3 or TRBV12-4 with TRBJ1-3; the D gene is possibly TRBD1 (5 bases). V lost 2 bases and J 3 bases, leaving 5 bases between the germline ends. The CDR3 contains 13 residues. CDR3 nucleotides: TGTGCCAGCAGTTTACAGGGTGGAAACACCATATATTTT. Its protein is CASSLQGGNTIYF.

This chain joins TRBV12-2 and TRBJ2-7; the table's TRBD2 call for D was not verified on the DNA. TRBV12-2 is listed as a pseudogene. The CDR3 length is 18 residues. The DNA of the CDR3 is TGTGCAAGTCGCTTAGAGGTTGGGTTAGCGGGGGTATCCTACGAGCAGTACTTC. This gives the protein CASRLEVGLAGVSYEQYF.

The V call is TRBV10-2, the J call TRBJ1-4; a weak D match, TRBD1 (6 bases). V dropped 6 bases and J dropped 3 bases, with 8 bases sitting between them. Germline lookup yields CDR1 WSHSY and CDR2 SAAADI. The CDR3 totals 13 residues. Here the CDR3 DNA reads TGCGCCAGCAGGGACAGCTCTAATGAAAAACTGTTTTTT. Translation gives CASRDSSNEKLFF.

CDR3 residues: CASSFGQDTEAFF. CDR3 coding DNA: TGTGCCAGCAGCTTCGGACAGGACACTGAAGCTTTCTTT. This rearrangement joins TRBV5-4 to TRBJ1-1, with 7 bases that match TRBD1. Germline CDR1 reads SGHNT; CDR2 reads YYREEE (reference sequence). This CDR3 has 13 amino acids. V gave up 2 bases and J gave up 3 bases; unmatched junction bases: 1.

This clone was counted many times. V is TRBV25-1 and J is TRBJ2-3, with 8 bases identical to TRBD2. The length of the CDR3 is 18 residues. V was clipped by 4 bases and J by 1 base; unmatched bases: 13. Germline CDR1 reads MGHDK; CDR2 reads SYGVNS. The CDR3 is CASSVLAGGIFGTDTQYF. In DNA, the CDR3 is TGTGCCAGCAGTGTCCTGGCGGGGGGTATTTTCGGCACAGATACGCAGTATTTT. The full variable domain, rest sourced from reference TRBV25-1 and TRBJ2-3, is EADIYQTPRYLVIGTGKKITLECSQTMGHDKMYWYQQDPGMELHLIHYSYGVNSTEKGDLSSESTVSRIRTEHFPLTLESARPSHTSQYLCASSVLAGGIFGTDTQYFGPGTRLTVL.

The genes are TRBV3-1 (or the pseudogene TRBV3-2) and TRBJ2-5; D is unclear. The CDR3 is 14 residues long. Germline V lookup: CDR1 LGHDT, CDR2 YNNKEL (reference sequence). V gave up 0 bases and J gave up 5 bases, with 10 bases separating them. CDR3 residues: CASSQEIYAETQYF. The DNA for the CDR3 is TGTGCCAGCAGCCAAGAGATCTATGCCGAGACCCAGTACTTC.

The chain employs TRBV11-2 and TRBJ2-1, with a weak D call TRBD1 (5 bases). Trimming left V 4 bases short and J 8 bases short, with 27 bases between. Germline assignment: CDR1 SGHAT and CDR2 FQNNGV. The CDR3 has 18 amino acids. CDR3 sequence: CASSSYPDKPAHRDEQFF. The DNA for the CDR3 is TGTGCCAGCAGCTCGTACCCGGACAAGCCAGCACATAGGGATGAGCAGTTCTTC. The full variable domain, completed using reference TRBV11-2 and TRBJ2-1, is EAGVAQSPRYKIIEKRQSVAFWCNPISGHATLYWYQQILGQGPKLLIQFQNNGVVDDSQLPKDRFSAERLKGVDSTLKIQPAKLEDSAVYLCASSSYPDKPAHRDEQFFGPGTRLTVL.

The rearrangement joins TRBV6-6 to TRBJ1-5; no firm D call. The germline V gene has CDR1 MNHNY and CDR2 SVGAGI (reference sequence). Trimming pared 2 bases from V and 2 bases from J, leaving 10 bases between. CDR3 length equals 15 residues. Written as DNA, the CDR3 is TGTGCCAGCAGTTACCATCAAAGCGGCAATCAGCCCCAGCATTTT. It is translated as CASSYHQSGNQPQHF.

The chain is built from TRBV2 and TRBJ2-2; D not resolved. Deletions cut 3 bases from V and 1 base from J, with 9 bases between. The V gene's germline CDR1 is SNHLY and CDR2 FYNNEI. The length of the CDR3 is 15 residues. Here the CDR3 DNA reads TGTGCCAGCAGTGAGCGTCCAAAGAACACCGGGGAGCTGTTTTTT. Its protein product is CASSERPKNTGELFF.

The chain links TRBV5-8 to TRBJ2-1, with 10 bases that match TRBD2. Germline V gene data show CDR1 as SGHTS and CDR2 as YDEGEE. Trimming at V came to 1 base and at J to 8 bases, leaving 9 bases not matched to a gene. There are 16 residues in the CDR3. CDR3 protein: CASSLLSTSGAYEQFF. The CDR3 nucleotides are TGTGCCAGCAGCTTGTTATCTACTAGCGGGGCCTATGAGCAGTTCTTC.